The 22 T cell receptor beta chains below all came from one sample that was sequenced in a study of cytomegalovirus exposure and HLA in healthy donors. Use of 60 Vbeta and 13 Jbeta primers characterized the PCR. The repertoire was sequenced with immunoSEQ multiplex PCR; TCRdb's copy has only in-frame clones and lacks some. The sample totals approximately 120,000 clones; its top ten clones hold roughly 2%. The sequenced sample was PBMCs. These receptor sequences come from a man aged 40-50 years in good health and CMV-seronegative.

The genes are TRBV5-1 and TRBJ2-1; D might be TRBD2 (6 bases). The CDR3 is made up of 13 amino acids. Between the trimmed V and J ends, which lost 2 bases and 4 bases, there was a span of 7 bases. The germline gives CDR1 SGHRS, CDR2 YFSETQ. The CDR3 loop reads CASSFGGYNEQFF. DNA for the CDR3: TGCGCCAGCAGCTTCGGGGGTTACAATGAGCAGTTCTTC.

This chain joins TRBV25-1 and TRBJ2-7, with 7 nucleotides matching TRBD1. The length of the CDR3 is 16 residues. V shed 1 base, J shed 9 bases, and the junction held 15 bases outside the gene matches. The germline gives CDR1 MGHDK, CDR2 SYGVNS. The CDR3 loop reads CASSESWTGPQEGQYF. The DNA of the CDR3 is TGTGCCAGCAGTGAATCCTGGACAGGCCCCCAGGAAGGGCAGTACTTC.

V and J are TRBV7-9 and TRBJ2-3; 9 nucleotides agree with TRBD2. CDR1 is SEHNR, CDR2 FQNEAQ, per germline (reference sequence). V was pared by 4 bases and J by 0 bases, with 8 bases of the junction left unmatched. The CDR3 extends over 17 amino acids. In DNA form, the CDR3 reads TGTGCCAGCAGCTCCCTTACTACTAGCGGGAGCACAGATACGCAGTATTTT. Its translation: CASSSLTTSGSTDTQYF.

The chain recombines TRBV7-9 with TRBJ2-1; D is perhaps TRBD2 (6 bases). The CDR3 loop spans 16 amino acids. Trimming pared 5 bases from V and 5 bases from J, leaving 19 bases between. Germline loops: CDR1 SEHNR, CDR2 FQNEAQ (reference sequence). DNA of the CDR3: TGTGCCAGCAGCCGGGGGTTAGGGAGAGCCAACAATGAGCAGTTCTTC. It codes for CASSRGLGRANNEQFF.

The chain joins TRBV6-6 to TRBJ2-1; the D gene is possibly TRBD2 (5 bases). Germline CDR1 reads MNHNY; CDR2 reads SVGAGI (reference sequence). V was shortened by 5 bases and J by 8 bases, with 13 bases between the two germline ends. CDR3 length: 13 residues. This chain's CDR3 is CASSDTRSDEQFF. CDR3 nucleotide sequence: TGTGCCAGCAGTGACACTAGAAGCGATGAGCAGTTCTTC.

The chain uses TRBV5-1 and TRBJ2-7; 8 bases agree with TRBD2. The V gene's germline CDR1 is SGHRS and CDR2 YFSETQ. V lost 5 bases, J lost 4 bases, and 11 bases stayed unmatched. The CDR3 is 15 amino acids. The CDR3 spells CASSGGTGGPYEQYF. DNA for the CDR3: TGCGCCAGCAGTGGTGGAACGGGAGGGCCATACGAGCAGTACTTC.

The CDR3 DNA reads as TGTGCCAGCAGCTCAACCGGGGGGGGCTCGGATGGCTACACCTTC. Translated: CASSSTGGGSDGYTF. The J gene is TRBJ1-2, the V gene TRBV7-2, with D tentatively TRBD1 (6 bases). Trimming took 4 bases from V and 6 from J, leaving 18 bases between them. Germline V gene sequence: CDR1 SGHTA, CDR2 FQGNSA. The CDR3 consists of 15 residues.

This chain links TRBV30 with TRBJ1-1, with a possible D match to TRBD1 (6 bases). The CDR3 has 14 amino acids. Germline loops: CDR1 GTSNPN, CDR2 SVGIG (reference sequence). Trimming stripped 1 base from V and 4 bases from J, with 13 bases between. The CDR3 region has the DNA TGTGCCTGGAGTGGGGTGTACAGGGCCACTGAAGCTTTCTTT. Its protein product is CAWSGVYRATEAFF.

The chain combines TRBV11-3 with TRBJ2-3, with a possible D match to TRBD2 (5 bases). Germline V gene lookup returns CDR1 SGHNT and CDR2 YENEEA. V was clipped by 4 bases and J by 0 bases, with 8 bases between them. The CDR3 extends over 14 amino acids. As DNA, the CDR3 is TGTGCCAGCAGCTCCCGGACTAGCACAGATACGCAGTATTTT. This encodes CASSSRTSTDTQYF.

The chain employs TRBV6-5 and TRBJ2-1; no definite D call. The CDR3 is 15 residues long. Trimming took off 6 bases at V and 2 bases at J, with 14 bases between the two ends. Germline-derived CDR1 and CDR2 are MNHEY and SVGAGI. DNA for the CDR3: TGTGCCAGCAGACCTGTTTCAGACACCTACAATGAGCAGTTCTTC. This gives the protein CASRPVSDTYNEQFF.

The chain carries TRBV5-1 and TRBJ1-2; D possibly corresponds to TRBD1 (5 bases). V was cut by 4 bases and J by 2 bases, with 9 bases left in between. Germline values: CDR1 SGHRS, CDR2 YFSETQ. The CDR3 length is 13 residues. The CDR3 spells CASSLEGNYGYTF. For the CDR3, the DNA is TGCGCCAGCAGCCTGGAGGGGAACTATGGCTACACCTTC.

V gene TRBV5-1 combines with J gene TRBJ1-2; D gene ambiguous. Trimming took 0 bases from V and 1 from J, leaving 7 bases between them. CDR3 length: 14 residues. Germline V lookup: CDR1 SGHRS, CDR2 YFSETQ. The CDR3 sequence is CASSLVVSNYGYTF. Here the CDR3 DNA reads TGCGCCAGCAGCTTGGTTGTCAGTAACTATGGCTACACCTTC.

This chain links TRBV2 with TRBJ2-7, with a weak D call TRBD2 (6 bases). Trimming stripped 3 bases from V and 4 bases from J, with 16 bases between. In germline, CDR1 is SNHLY, CDR2 FYNNEI. This CDR3 comprises 15 residues. For the CDR3, the DNA is TGTGCCAGCAGTGATCAACCGGGGGTGGTGTACGAGCAGTACTTC. Residues: CASSDQPGVVYEQYF.

The CDR3 spells CAKYPQRDRSREQYF. CDR3 in DNA: TGTGCCAAATACCCGCAACGGGACAGGTCGAGGGAGCAGTACTTC. The J gene is TRBJ2-7, the V gene TRBV10-3, with 8 bases fitting TRBD1. This CDR3 spans 15 amino acids. The germline V gene encodes CDR1 ENHRY and CDR2 SYGVKD. V dropped 10 bases and J dropped 7; count of bases not matched to a gene: 18.

The rearrangement links TRBV6-1 to TRBJ2-1, with 11 positions matching TRBD2. Losses at the gene ends were 3 bases for V and 10 bases for J; bases not matched to a gene: 14. The CDR3 sequence is 17 residues long. Germline CDR1 reads MNHNS; CDR2 reads SASEGT. The CDR3 DNA reads as TGTGCCAGCAGTGAGGGACTACTAGCGGGAGAACGCAGAGAGCAGTTCTTC. This translates into CASSEGLLAGERREQFF.

The chain has TRBV4-1 and TRBJ2-7; 9 nucleotides align to TRBD1. In germline, CDR1 is MGHRA, CDR2 YSYEKL. The V gene end was trimmed by 4 bases and the J gene end by 2 bases; junction bases not matched to a gene: 3. CDR3 length equals 14 residues. CDR3 nucleotides: TGCGCCAGCAGCCGAGGGACAGGGACCTACGAGCAGTACTTC. Translated: CASSRGTGTYEQYF.

The genes are TRBV10-3 and TRBJ1-1; 7 bases map to TRBD1. The J segment lost 0 bases and the V segment lost 10 bases, leaving 5 bases of the junction unmatched. CDR3 length equals 13 residues. CDR1 is ENHRY and CDR2 is SYGVKD in the germline V gene. CDR3 loop: CATRDSLNTEAFF. CDR3 in DNA: TGTGCCACCCGGGACAGTCTGAACACTGAAGCTTTCTTT.

The chain links TRBV15 to TRBJ2-5; D unclear. Deletions cut 0 bases from V and 2 bases from J, with 7 bases between. This CDR3 comprises 14 residues. CDR1 is LNHNV, CDR2 YYDKDF, per germline (reference sequence). CDR3 nucleotide sequence: TGTGCCACCAGCAGAGATCCACAGCAAGAGACCCAGTACTTC. Translating gives CATSRDPQQETQYF.

The chain uses TRBV6-5 and TRBJ1-2; 7 bases agree with TRBD1. This CDR3 is built from 14 residues. V shed 5 bases, J shed 8 bases, and the junction held 11 bases outside the gene matches. Germline assignment: CDR1 MNHEY and CDR2 SVGAGI. CDR3 nucleotide sequence: TGTGCCAGCAGTCAACTGACAGGGTCCGCCGGCTACACCTTC. Its translation: CASSQLTGSAGYTF.

This chain links TRBV5-1 with TRBJ2-7; D might be TRBD2 (7 bases). This CDR3 spans 14 amino acids. V shed 1 base and J shed 6 bases, with 14 bases lying between them. Germline loops: CDR1 SGHRS, CDR2 YFSETQ. CDR3 amino acids: CASSLRGEGREQYF. CDR3 nucleotide sequence: TGCGCCAGCAGCTTGAGGGGGGAGGGGCGCGAGCAGTACTTC.

J is TRBJ1-4 and V is TRBV7-6, with 8 bases identical to TRBD1. After removal of 5 bases from V and 8 bases from J, the junction contained 7 bases not matched to a gene. Germline-derived CDR1 and CDR2 are SGHVS and FNYEAQ. This CDR3 is built from 14 residues. The CDR3 sequence is CASSRRTGSEKLFF. CDR3 in DNA: TGTGCCAGCAGCCGGAGGACAGGGTCGGAAAAACTGTTTTTT.

The chain combines TRBV5-1 with TRBJ2-3, with 7 bases fitting TRBD2. Germline V gives CDR1 SGHRS, CDR2 YFSETQ. The CDR3 is made up of 17 amino acids. Trimming cost V 0 bases and J 4 bases; bases outside gene matches: 11. The chain's CDR3 is CASSLGFGGSFADTQYF. The DNA for the CDR3 is TGCGCCAGCAGCTTGGGTTTTGGCGGGAGTTTTGCAGATACGCAGTATTTT. The full variable domain, with the rest looked up from reference TRBV5-1 and TRBJ2-3, is KAGVTQTPRYLIKTRGQQVTLSCSPISGHRSVSWYQQTPGQGLQFLFEYFSETQRNKGNFPGRFSGRQFSNSRSEMNVSTLELGDSALYLCASSLGFGGSFADTQYFGPGTRLTVL.